This T cell receptor (beta chain) came from a study of T cell responses to AZD1222 COVID-19 vaccine. The study's findings and limits: The donor group comprised mostly white British people and more females; the analysis possibly underestimated clonal diversity. Baseline antibody screening turned up just 6 or 7 seropositive AZD1222 recipients.

This table comes from immunoSEQ multiplex PCR, and its TCRdb copy is limited to in-frame clones, with some not included. The table lists around 140,000 clones, around 92% of them singletons, with roughly 3.5% in the top ten. The CDR3 is 16 residues long. Germline values: CDR1 SGHNT, CDR2 YYREEE (reference sequence). Trimming removed 1 base from V and 0 bases from J, with 8 bases in between. Pooling was applied to second doses at about 4 or about 12 weeks. Worth noting for this clone: No antigen is known for it.

This specimen was peripheral blood, taken 28 days after the second AZD1222 dose. The chain links TRBV5-4 to TRBJ2-6; D perhaps matches TRBD2 (5 bases). The clonotype originates from an adult who received the AZD1222 COVID-19 vaccine. CDR3 nucleotides: TGTGCCAGCAGCTTGTATCGGGGCTCTGGGGCCAACGTCCTGACTTTC. Translated, it gives CASSLYRGSGANVLTF.